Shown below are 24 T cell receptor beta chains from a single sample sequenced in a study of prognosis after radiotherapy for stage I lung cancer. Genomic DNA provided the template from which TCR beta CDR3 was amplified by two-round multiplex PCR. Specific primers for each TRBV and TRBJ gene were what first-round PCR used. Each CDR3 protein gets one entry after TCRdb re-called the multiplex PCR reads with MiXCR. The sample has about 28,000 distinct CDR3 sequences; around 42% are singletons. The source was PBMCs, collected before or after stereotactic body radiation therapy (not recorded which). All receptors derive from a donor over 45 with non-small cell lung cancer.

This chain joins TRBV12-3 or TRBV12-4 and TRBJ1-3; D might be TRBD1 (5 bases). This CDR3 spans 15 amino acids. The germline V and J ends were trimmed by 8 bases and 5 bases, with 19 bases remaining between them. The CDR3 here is CASGQGVTVRNTIYF. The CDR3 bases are TGTGCCAGCGGGCAAGGGGTGACGGTTAGAAACACCATATATTTT.

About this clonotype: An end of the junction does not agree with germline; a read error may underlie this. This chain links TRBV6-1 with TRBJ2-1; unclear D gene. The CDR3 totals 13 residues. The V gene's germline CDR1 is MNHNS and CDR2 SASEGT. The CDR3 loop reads CASRGYSYNEHFF. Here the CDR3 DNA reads TGTGCCAGCAGGGGTTACTCCTACAATGAGCATTTCTTC.

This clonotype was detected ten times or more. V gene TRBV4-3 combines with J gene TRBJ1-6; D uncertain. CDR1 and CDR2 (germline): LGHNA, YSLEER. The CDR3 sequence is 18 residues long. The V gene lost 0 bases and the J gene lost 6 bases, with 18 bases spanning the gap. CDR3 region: CASSQESPRNTFNSPLHF. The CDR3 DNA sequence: TGCGCCAGCAGCCAAGAGAGCCCTCGCAATACCTTTAATTCACCCCTCCACTTT.

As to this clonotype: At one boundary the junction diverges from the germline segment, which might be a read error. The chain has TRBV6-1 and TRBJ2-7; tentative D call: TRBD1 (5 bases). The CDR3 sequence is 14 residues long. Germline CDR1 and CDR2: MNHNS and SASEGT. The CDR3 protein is CPSSIHVTAYEHYF. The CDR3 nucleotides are TGTCCCAGCAGTATTCACGTGACAGCCTACGAGCATTACTTC.

CDR3 sequence reads: CASSPGSLAEGQYF. CDR3 DNA sequence: TGTGCCAGCAGCCCAGGGAGCCTAGCGGAAGGGCAGTACTTC. The chain employs TRBV7-8 and TRBJ2-7, with 7 bases aligning to TRBD2. The CDR3 runs to 14 residues. Germline trimming cut 5 bases from V and 9 bases from J; bases unmatched to any gene: 13. Germline assignment: CDR1 SGHVS and CDR2 FQNEAQ. Complete variable domain (other parts from reference TRBV7-8 and TRBJ2-7): GAGVSQSPRYKVAKRGQDVALRCDPISGHVSLFWYQQALGQGPEFLTYFQNEAQLDKSGLPSDRFFAERPEGSVSTLKIQRTQQEDSAVYLCASSPGSLAEGQYFGPGTRLTVT.

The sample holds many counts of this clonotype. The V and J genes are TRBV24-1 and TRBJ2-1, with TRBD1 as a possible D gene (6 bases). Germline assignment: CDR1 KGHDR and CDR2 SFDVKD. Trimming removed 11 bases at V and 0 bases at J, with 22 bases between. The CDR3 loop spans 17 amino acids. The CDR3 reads CAISAGALTSSYNEQFF. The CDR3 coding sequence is TGTGCCATCTCGGCAGGGGCCCTTACGAGCTCCTACAATGAGCAGTTCTTC.

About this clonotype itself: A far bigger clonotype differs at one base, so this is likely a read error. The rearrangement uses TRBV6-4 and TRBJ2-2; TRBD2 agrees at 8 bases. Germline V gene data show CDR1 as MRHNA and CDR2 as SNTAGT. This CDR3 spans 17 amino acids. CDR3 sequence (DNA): TGTGCCAGCACTTCTTTTCCGACTAGCGAGAACACCGGGCAGCTGTTTTTT. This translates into CASTSFPTSENTGQLFF.

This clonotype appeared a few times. CDR3 sequence (DNA): TGTGCCAGCAGCTTAGTTCTGGTCTCGGATGAGCAGTTCTTC. Translating gives CASSLVLVSDEQFF. The chain links TRBV11-2 to TRBJ2-1; D not resolved. V was clipped by 1 base and J by 8 bases, with 12 bases between them. The germline V gene encodes CDR1 SGHAT and CDR2 FQNNGV. This CDR3 is built from 14 residues.

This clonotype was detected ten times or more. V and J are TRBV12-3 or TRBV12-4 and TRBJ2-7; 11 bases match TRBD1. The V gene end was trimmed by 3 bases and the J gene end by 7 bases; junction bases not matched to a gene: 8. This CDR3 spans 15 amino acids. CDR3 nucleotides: TGTGCCAGCAGTTTCCGGACAGGGGGCGTGGGGGAGCAGTACTTC. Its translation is CASSFRTGGVGEQYF.

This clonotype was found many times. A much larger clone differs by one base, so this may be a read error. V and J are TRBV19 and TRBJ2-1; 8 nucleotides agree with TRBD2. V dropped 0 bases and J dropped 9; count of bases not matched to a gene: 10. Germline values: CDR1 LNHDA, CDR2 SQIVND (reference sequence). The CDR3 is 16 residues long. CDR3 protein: CASSIEAAGVPIEQFF. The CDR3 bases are TGTGCCAGTAGTATAGAAGCAGCGGGAGTGCCAATTGAGCAGTTCTTC.

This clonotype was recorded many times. This chain's CDR3 is CASSWPGQGISEAFF. The CDR3 bases are TGTGCCAGCAGTTGGCCGGGACAGGGGATAAGTGAAGCTTTCTTT. V is TRBV27 and J is TRBJ1-1; 10 bases align to TRBD1. The germline gives CDR1 MNHEY, CDR2 SMNVEV (reference sequence). The junction had 9 bases not matched to a gene; V was cut back by 4 bases and J by 7 bases. This CDR3 spans 15 amino acids.

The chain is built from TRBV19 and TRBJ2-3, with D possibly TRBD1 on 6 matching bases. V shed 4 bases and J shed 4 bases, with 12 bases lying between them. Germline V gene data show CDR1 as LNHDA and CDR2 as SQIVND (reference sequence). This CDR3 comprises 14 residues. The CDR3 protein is CASSTGHWPDTQYF. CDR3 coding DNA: TGTGCCAGTAGTACGGGACATTGGCCAGATACGCAGTATTTT.

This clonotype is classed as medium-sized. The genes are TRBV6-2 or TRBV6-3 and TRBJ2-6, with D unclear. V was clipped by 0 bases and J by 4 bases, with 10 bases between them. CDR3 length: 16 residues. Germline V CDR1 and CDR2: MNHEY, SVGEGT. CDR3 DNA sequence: TGTGCCAGCAGTTACTCGGTCACGTCAGGGGCCAACGTCCTGACTTTC. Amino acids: CASSYSVTSGANVLTF.

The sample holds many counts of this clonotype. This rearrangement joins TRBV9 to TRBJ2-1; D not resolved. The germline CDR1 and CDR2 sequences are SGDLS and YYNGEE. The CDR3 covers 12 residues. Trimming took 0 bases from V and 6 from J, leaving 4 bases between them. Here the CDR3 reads CASSVATNEQFF. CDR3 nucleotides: TGTGCCAGCAGCGTAGCTACCAATGAGCAGTTCTTC.

The CDR3 DNA reads TGTGCCAGCAGTTTAGGCAGGGGACGGGGACTAGCGGGAGTTATATTTACGCAGTATTTT. Its protein product is CASSLGRGRGLAGVIFTQYF. J is TRBJ2-3 and V is TRBV27; 14 nucleotides agree with TRBD2. The CDR3 extends over 20 amino acids. Germline CDR1 is MNHEY and CDR2 is SMNVEV (reference sequence). The V segment lost 2 bases and the J segment 8 bases; nucleotides outside the gene matches: 18.

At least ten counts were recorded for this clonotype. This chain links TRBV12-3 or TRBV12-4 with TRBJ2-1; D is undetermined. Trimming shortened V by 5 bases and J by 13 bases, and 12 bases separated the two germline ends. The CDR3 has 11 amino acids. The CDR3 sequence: CASSVDREQFF. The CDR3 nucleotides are TGTGCCAGCAGTGTGGACCGAGAACAGTTCTTC.

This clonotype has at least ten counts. In nucleotides, the CDR3 is TGTGCCAGCAGTTGGGACAATCAGCCCCAGCATTTT. Translation: CASSWDNQPQHF. This chain connects TRBV7-9 to TRBJ1-5, with unresolved D. The CDR3 has 12 residues. Per the germline V gene, CDR1 is SEHNR and CDR2 is FQNEAQ (reference sequence). Trimming took 6 bases from V and 3 from J, leaving 6 bases between them.

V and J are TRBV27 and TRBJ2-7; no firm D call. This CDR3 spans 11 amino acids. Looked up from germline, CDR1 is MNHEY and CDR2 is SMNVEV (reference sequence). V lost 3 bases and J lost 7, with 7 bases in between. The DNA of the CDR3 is TGTGCCAGCAGTTTCGGCCTTGAGCAGTACTTC. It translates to CASSFGLEQYF.

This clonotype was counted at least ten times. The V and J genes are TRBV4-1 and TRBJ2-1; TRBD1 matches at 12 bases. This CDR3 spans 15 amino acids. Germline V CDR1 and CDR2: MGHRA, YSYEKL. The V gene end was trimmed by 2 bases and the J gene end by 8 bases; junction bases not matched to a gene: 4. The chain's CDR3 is CASSQTGTGGDEQFF. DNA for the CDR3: TGCGCCAGCAGCCAAACCGGGACAGGGGGCGATGAGCAGTTCTTC.

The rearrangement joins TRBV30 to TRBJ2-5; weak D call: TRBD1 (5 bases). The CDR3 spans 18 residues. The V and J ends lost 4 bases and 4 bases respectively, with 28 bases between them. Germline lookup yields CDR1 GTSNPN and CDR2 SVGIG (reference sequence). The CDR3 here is CAWKDTGGFYVFPETQYF. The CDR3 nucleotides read TGTGCCTGGAAAGACACAGGTGGCTTCTATGTATTTCCAGAGACCCAGTACTTC.

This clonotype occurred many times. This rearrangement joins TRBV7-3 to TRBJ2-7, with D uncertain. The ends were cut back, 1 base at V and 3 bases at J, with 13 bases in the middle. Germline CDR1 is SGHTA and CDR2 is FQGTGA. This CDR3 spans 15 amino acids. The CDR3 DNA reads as TGTGCCAGCAGCTTAAGTGTAGGACCCAGCTACGAGCAGTACTTC. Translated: CASSLSVGPSYEQYF.

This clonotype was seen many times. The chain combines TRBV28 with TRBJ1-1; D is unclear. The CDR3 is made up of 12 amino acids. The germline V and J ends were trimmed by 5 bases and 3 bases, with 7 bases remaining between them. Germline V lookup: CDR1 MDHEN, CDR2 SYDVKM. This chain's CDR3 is CASSGWDTEAFF. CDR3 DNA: TGTGCCAGCAGTGGGTGGGACACTGAAGCTTTCTTT.

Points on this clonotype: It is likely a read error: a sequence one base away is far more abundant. In DNA form, the CDR3 reads TGTGCCAGCAGTGAACATGGAGGGAACACTGAAGCTTTCTTT. Translated, it gives CASSEHGGNTEAFF. This sequence joins TRBV6-2 or TRBV6-3 and TRBJ1-1; D unresolved. Trimming took off 5 bases at V and 1 base at J, with 11 bases between the two ends. This CDR3 has 14 amino acids. Germline V gene data show CDR1 as MNHEY and CDR2 as SVGEGT.

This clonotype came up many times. CDR3 sequence (DNA): TGTGCCAGTAGTATAGATCTAGCGATAGGCACAGATACGCAGTATTTT. Residues: CASSIDLAIGTDTQYF. The rearrangement uses TRBV19 and TRBJ2-3, with D perhaps matching TRBD2 (6 bases). The V gene's germline CDR1 is LNHDA and CDR2 SQIVND (reference sequence). The CDR3 loop spans 16 amino acids. The V and J ends lost 0 bases and 1 base respectively, with 11 bases between them.